The 22 T cell receptor beta chains below come from one sample, sequenced in a study of shared clonotypes between healthy human individuals. Method: immunoSEQ multiplex PCR; TCRdb's copy keeps in-frame clones and lacks some. Among 2.5 million or so clones listed, roughly nine tenths were seen once. Sequencing used naive CD4+ T cells sorted from blood. Subset reported: CD45RA+ positively selected. All receptors come from a man in his late teens or twenties in good health.

Here the CDR3 DNA reads TGTGCCAGCAGCCTAGACCTCGCCGGGGAGACCCAGTACTTC. Residues: CASSLDLAGETQYF. This chain joins TRBV7-9 and TRBJ2-5, with D unresolved. The CDR3 contains 14 residues. Trimming left V 5 bases short and J 5 bases short, with 15 bases between. Germline CDR1 SEHNR, CDR2 FQNEAQ (reference sequence).

The chain joins TRBV11-3 to TRBJ2-5, with D possibly matching TRBD2 (7 bases). This CDR3 comprises 15 residues. Germline values: CDR1 SGHNT, CDR2 YENEEA. V was shortened by 3 bases and J by 1 base, with 12 bases between the two germline ends. The CDR3: CASSLGGGPQETQYF. The DNA of the CDR3 is TGTGCCAGCAGCTTGGGGGGGGGCCCCCAAGAGACCCAGTACTTC.

CDR3 in DNA: TGTGCCAGCAGTTCTCAGACAGGGATTGGCTACGAGCAGTACTTC. Translating it yields CASSSQTGIGYEQYF. The J gene is TRBJ2-7, the V gene TRBV28; TRBD1 matches 7 bases. The CDR3 is made up of 15 amino acids. Germline assignment: CDR1 MDHEN and CDR2 SYDVKM. V gave up 4 bases and J gave up 3 bases; unmatched junction bases: 9. Full variable domain (remainder filled in from reference TRBV28 and TRBJ2-7): DVKVTQSSRYLVKRTGEKVFLECVQDMDHENMFWYRQDPGLGLRLIYFSYDVKMKEKGDIPEGYSVSREKKERFSLILESASTNQTSMYLCASSSQTGIGYEQYFGPGTRLTVT.

V is TRBV6-1 and J is TRBJ1-6; weak D call: TRBD1 (6 bases). V dropped 8 bases and J dropped 4 bases, with 15 bases sitting between them. The V gene's germline CDR1 is MNHNS and CDR2 SASEGT. The CDR3 sequence is 15 residues long. The CDR3 spells CASSPTGLYNSPLHF. CDR3 bases: TGTGCCAGCTCGCCGACAGGACTTTATAATTCACCCCTCCACTTT.

J is TRBJ1-4 and V is TRBV9, with 7 bases aligning to TRBD1. Germline CDR1 is SGDLS and CDR2 is YYNGEE. The CDR3 is 16 amino acids. V gave up 4 bases and J gave up 5 bases; unmatched junction bases: 11. The CDR3 loop is CASSFLDGTENEKLFF. In DNA form, the CDR3 reads TGTGCCAGCAGCTTCCTAGACGGGACAGAAAATGAAAAACTGTTTTTT.

The V and J genes are TRBV6-6 and TRBJ2-3, with TRBD2 matching 7 bases. V was pared by 5 bases and J by 2 bases, with 7 bases of the junction left unmatched. The germline V gene has CDR1 MNHNY and CDR2 SVGAGI (reference sequence). The CDR3 runs to 15 residues. CDR3 sequence: CASSTTSSLTDTQYF. CDR3 nucleotides: TGTGCCAGCAGTACGACTAGCTCTCTCACAGATACGCAGTATTTT.

The chain carries TRBV5-1 and TRBJ1-5; D gene uncertain. In germline, CDR1 is SGHRS, CDR2 YFSETQ. With 0 bases removed from V and 1 base from J, the gap between germline ends came to 8 bases. The CDR3 length is 15 residues. CDR3 residues: CASSLAGMSNQPQHF. CDR3 DNA sequence: TGCGCCAGCAGCTTGGCCGGGATGAGCAATCAGCCCCAGCATTTT.

The chain links TRBV6-1 to TRBJ2-1, with a weak D call TRBD2 (6 bases). CDR3 length: 16 amino acids. Germline CDR1 is MNHNS and CDR2 is SASEGT. Trimming shortened V by 2 bases and J by 0 bases, and 11 bases separated the two germline ends. The CDR3 here is CASSELAGSSYNEQFF. The CDR3 coding sequence is TGTGCCAGCAGTGAACTGGCGGGAAGCTCCTACAATGAGCAGTTCTTC.

The rearrangement links TRBV7-9 to TRBJ1-4, with no clear D. Trimming left V 5 bases short and J 5 bases short, with 15 bases between. Germline loops: CDR1 SEHNR, CDR2 FQNEAQ (reference sequence). The CDR3 totals 15 residues. The CDR3 coding sequence is TGTGCCAGCAGCCTGTTAGGCCAGACAAATGAAAAACTGTTTTTT. This translates into CASSLLGQTNEKLFF.

This clone was recorded only once. The J gene is TRBJ1-5, the V gene TRBV19; perhaps TRBD1 as D (5 bases). Germline loops: CDR1 LNHDA, CDR2 SQIVND (reference sequence). Trimming cost V 4 bases and J 4 bases, with 23 bases left between them. The CDR3 length is 18 residues. This chain's CDR3 is CASSKILGWAGPNQPQHF. The CDR3 region has the DNA TGTGCCAGTAGTAAAATCCTCGGCTGGGCAGGGCCTAATCAGCCCCAGCATTTT.

The chain employs TRBV5-1 and TRBJ1-6, with D hard to call. V dropped 4 bases and J dropped 4 bases, with 9 bases sitting between them. Germline CDR1 is SGHRS and CDR2 is YFSETQ. The CDR3 totals 14 residues. The CDR3 DNA sequence: TGCGCCAGCAGCCAGGCCGTTTATAATTCACCCCTCCACTTT. Translating it yields CASSQAVYNSPLHF.

Notes on this clone: Other DNA sequences in this sample translate to the same CDR3. The chain links TRBV2 to TRBJ2-5; no clear D gene. V dropped 7 bases and J dropped 5 bases, with 8 bases sitting between them. Germline V gives CDR1 SNHLY, CDR2 FYNNEI. The CDR3 covers 11 residues. In DNA, the CDR3 is TGTGCCAGCAAAGTAGGGGAGACCCAGTACTTC. Its translation: CASKVGETQYF.

In DNA form, the CDR3 reads TGCGCCAGCAGCCAAGGAGAAGGGAATATCCAGTACTTC. Its protein product is CASSQGEGNIQYF. The chain joins TRBV4-3 to TRBJ2-5, with D uncertain. Germline lookup yields CDR1 LGHNA and CDR2 YSLEER. This CDR3 is built from 13 residues. V was pared by 1 base and J by 10 bases, with 13 bases between.

The genes are TRBV30 and TRBJ1-2, with D perhaps TRBD1 (5 bases). Germline loops: CDR1 GTSNPN, CDR2 SVGIG (reference sequence). This CDR3 is built from 13 residues. V lost 2 bases, J lost 4 bases, and 11 bases lay in between. The CDR3 loop reads CAWSSTEFYGYTF. The CDR3 coding sequence is TGTGCCTGGAGTTCGACAGAATTCTATGGCTACACCTTC.

The gene calls are TRBV5-1 and TRBJ1-1; 7 bases match TRBD1. The CDR3 has 16 amino acids. Trimming at V came to 1 base and at J to 1 base, leaving 7 bases not matched to a gene. Germline CDR1 is SGHRS and CDR2 is YFSETQ. The CDR3 reads CASSLRTGHPNTEAFF. The DNA of the CDR3 is TGCGCCAGCAGCTTGCGGACAGGACACCCGAACACTGAAGCTTTCTTT.

V gene TRBV4-3 combines with J gene TRBJ2-2; 8 bases line up with TRBD2. From germline, CDR1 is LGHNA and CDR2 YSLEER. J gave up 1 base and V 5 bases, and 12 bases lay outside the gene matches. CDR3 length: 18 amino acids. The CDR3 coding sequence is TGCGCCAGCAGCGGCCACTGGGGGCTAGCGGGGAACACCGGGGAGCTGTTTTTT. Translating it yields CASSGHWGLAGNTGELFF.

This clone was observed a few times. The chain uses TRBV27 and TRBJ2-5; 8 bases fit TRBD1. The CDR3 totals 15 residues. The ends lost 3 bases at V and 4 bases at J; junction bases unmatched: 7. Looked up from germline, CDR1 is MNHEY and CDR2 is SMNVEV (reference sequence). In DNA form, the CDR3 reads TGTGCCAGCAGTTTCTGGTCCGGGACAGGAGAGACCCAGTACTTC. Its protein product is CASSFWSGTGETQYF.

The chain couples TRBV15 to TRBJ1-2; a weak D match, TRBD1 (5 bases). Germline CDR1 LNHNV, CDR2 YYDKDF (reference sequence). There are 17 residues in the CDR3. V lost 0 bases and J lost 0, with 14 bases in between. This chain's CDR3 is CATSRDRGRAANYGYTF. CDR3 DNA sequence: TGTGCCACCAGCAGAGATCGGGGCAGGGCGGCTAACTATGGCTACACCTTC. Looking up the rest from reference TRBV15 and TRBJ1-2 gives the full variable domain: DAMVIQNPRYQVTQFGKPVTLSCSQTLNHNVMYWYQQKSSQAPKLLFHYYDKDFNNEADTPDNFQSRRPNTSFCFLDIRSPGLGDTAMYLCATSRDRGRAANYGYTFGSGTRLTVV.

The V and J genes are TRBV28 and TRBJ2-5; tentatively, D is TRBD1 (6 bases). The CDR3 extends over 15 amino acids. Germline CDR1 and CDR2: MDHEN and SYDVKM. Trimming took off 4 bases at V and 1 base at J, with 13 bases between the two ends. CDR3 protein: CASSSQQGPQETQYF. The CDR3 DNA sequence: TGTGCCAGCAGTTCACAACAGGGTCCCCAAGAGACCCAGTACTTC. The full variable domain, with the rest looked up from reference TRBV28 and TRBJ2-5, is DVKVTQSSRYLVKRTGEKVFLECVQDMDHENMFWYRQDPGLGLRLIYFSYDVKMKEKGDIPEGYSVSREKKERFSLILESASTNQTSMYLCASSSQQGPQETQYFGPGTRLLVL.

The chain uses TRBV20-1 and TRBJ2-1; D possibly corresponds to TRBD1 (5 bases). Trimming removed 7 bases from V and 6 bases from J, with 7 bases in between. The CDR3 runs 10 residues. The V gene's germline CDR1 is DFQATT and CDR2 SNEGSKA (reference sequence). CDR3 sequence: CSGQGNEQFF. In nucleotides, the CDR3 is TGCAGTGGGCAGGGCAATGAGCAGTTCTTC.

The chain is built from TRBV7-2 and TRBJ1-1; no clear D. Trimming left V 1 base short and J 3 bases short, with 9 bases between. CDR1 is SGHTA, CDR2 FQGNSA, per germline. The CDR3 totals 14 residues. The DNA of the CDR3 is TGTGCCAGCAGCTTAGACCCCGTAGACACTGAAGCTTTCTTT. Its translation: CASSLDPVDTEAFF. The variable domain in full, completed from reference TRBV7-2 and TRBJ1-1, reads GAGVSQSPSNKVTEKGKDVELRCDPISGHTALYWYRQSLGQGLEFLIYFQGNSAPDKSGLPSDRFSAERTGGSVSTLTIQRTQQEDSAVYLCASSLDPVDTEAFFGQGTRLTVV.

Only one count was recorded for this clone. The rearrangement uses TRBV4-3 and TRBJ1-2; D uncertain. This CDR3 is 17 amino acids long. Looked up from germline, CDR1 is LGHNA and CDR2 is YSLEER. V was trimmed by 1 base and J by 4 bases, leaving 19 bases between them. In nucleotides, the CDR3 is TGCGCCAGCAGCCAAGGAGGTAGGAGTCAACTCAGCTATGGCTACACCTTC. Its protein is CASSQGGRSQLSYGYTF.